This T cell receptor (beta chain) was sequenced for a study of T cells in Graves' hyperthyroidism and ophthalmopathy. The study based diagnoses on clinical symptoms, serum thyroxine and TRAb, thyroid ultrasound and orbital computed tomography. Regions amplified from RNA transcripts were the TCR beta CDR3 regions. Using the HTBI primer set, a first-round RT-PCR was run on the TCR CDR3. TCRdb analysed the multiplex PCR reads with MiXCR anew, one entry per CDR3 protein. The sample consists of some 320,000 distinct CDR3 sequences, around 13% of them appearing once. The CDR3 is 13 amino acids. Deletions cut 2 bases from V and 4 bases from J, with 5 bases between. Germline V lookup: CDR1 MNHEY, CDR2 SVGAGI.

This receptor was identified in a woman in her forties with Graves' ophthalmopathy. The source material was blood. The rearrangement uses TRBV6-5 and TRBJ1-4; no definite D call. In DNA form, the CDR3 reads TGTGCCAGCAGTTACACGCATAATGAAAAACTGTTTTTT. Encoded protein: CASSYTHNEKLFF.